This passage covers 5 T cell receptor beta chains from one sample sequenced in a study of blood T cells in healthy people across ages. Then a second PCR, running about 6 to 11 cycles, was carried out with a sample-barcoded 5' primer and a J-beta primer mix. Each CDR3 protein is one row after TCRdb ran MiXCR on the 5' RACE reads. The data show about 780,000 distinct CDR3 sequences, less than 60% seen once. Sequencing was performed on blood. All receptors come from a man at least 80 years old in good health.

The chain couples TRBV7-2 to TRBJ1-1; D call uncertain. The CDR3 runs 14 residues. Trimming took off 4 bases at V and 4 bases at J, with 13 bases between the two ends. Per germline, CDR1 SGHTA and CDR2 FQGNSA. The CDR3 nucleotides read TGTGCCAGCAGCTCCCCGGGCCGGGGCACTGAAGCTTTCTTT. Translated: CASSSPGRGTEAFF.

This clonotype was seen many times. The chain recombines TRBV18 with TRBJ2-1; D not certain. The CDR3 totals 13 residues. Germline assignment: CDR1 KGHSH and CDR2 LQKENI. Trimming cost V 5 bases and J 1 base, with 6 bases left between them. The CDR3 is CASSAGSYNEQFF. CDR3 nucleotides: TGTGCCAGCTCAGCAGGATCCTACAATGAGCAGTTCTTC. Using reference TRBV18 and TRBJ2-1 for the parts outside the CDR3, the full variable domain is NAGVMQNPRHLVRRRGQEARLRCSPMKGHSHVYWYRQLPEEGLKFMVYLQKENIIDESGMPKERFSAEFPKEGPSILRIQQVVRGDSAAYFCASSAGSYNEQFFGPGTRLTVL.

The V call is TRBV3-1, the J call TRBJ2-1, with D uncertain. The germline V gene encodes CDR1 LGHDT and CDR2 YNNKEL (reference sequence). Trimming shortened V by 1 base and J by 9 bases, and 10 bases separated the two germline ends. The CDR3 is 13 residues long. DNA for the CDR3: TGTGCCAGCAGCCAAGGAGTCAGGACTGAGCAGTTCTTC. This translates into CASSQGVRTEQFF.

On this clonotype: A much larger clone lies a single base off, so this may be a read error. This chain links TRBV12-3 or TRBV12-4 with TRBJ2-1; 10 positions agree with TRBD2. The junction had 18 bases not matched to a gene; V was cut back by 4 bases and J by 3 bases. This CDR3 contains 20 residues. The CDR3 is CASSSDRAKREGVYYNEQFF. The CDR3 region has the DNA TGTGCCAGCAGTTCCGACCGGGCCAAGCGGGAGGGCGTTTACTACAATGAGCAGTTCTTC.

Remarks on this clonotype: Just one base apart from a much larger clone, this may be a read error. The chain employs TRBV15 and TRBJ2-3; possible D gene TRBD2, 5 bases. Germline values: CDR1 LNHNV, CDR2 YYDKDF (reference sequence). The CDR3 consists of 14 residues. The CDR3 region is CTTSRGSGTDTQYF. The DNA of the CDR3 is TGTACCACCAGCAGAGGTTCGGGGACAGATACGCAGTATTTT.